This T cell receptor beta chain was profiled in a study of siplizumab effects on memory and regulatory T cells. Whole-study findings and limits: A major contribution to the alloresponse seemed to be made by naive T cells, which seemed more diverse than memory cells. A minor fraction of alloreactive clones, and no more, mapped to unstimulated subsets.

The assay was immunoSEQ multiplex PCR, and TCRdb's table has in-frame clones only and misses some. The table lists 85,000 to 90,000 clones, around 89% of them singletons. Points on this clone: Its antigen remains unknown.

Sequencing input: CD4+ T cells sorted from blood. This clonotype originated in a human donor in good health.

In DNA form, the CDR3 reads TGTGCCAGCAGGGAACAGGGGTACGGCTCCTACGAGCAGTACTTC. Its protein product is CASREQGYGSYEQYF. The chain combines TRBV6-1 with TRBJ2-7; 7 bases are a match to TRBD1. The CDR3 consists of 15 residues. The V segment lost 6 bases and the J segment 0 bases; nucleotides outside the gene matches: 8. Germline assignment: CDR1 MNHNS and CDR2 SASEGT.